The 26 T cell receptor beta chains listed next were all sequenced from one sample in a study of monozygotic twins with inflammatory bowel disease. For each CDR3 protein, TCRdb gives one entry from its re-call of the 5' RACE reads, without DNA. The table counts about 110,000 distinct CDR3 sequences; over 10% lies in the top ten. Sample: blood. The receptors shown here come from a human donor with ulcerative colitis or Crohn's disease, or a healthy co-twin of an affected twin (not recorded which).

The chain carries TRBV5-1 and TRBJ2-7. The V gene's germline CDR1 is SGHRS and CDR2 YFSETQ. The CDR3 extends over 15 amino acids. The CDR3 loop reads CASSLGVGASYEQYF.

Here the CDR3 reads CSVEGHRGETQYF. The V call is TRBV29-1, the J call TRBJ2-5. CDR3 length equals 13 residues. The germline V gene has CDR1 SQVTM and CDR2 ANQGSEA.

The chain uses TRBV21-1 and TRBJ1-5. TRBV21-1 is a known pseudogene. The CDR3 covers 16 residues. CDR3: CASTSGRGISNQPQHF.

The chain links TRBV27 to TRBJ2-4; the D call of TRBD1 rests on TCRdb alone, since no DNA is present to check it. Germline CDR1 MNHEY, CDR2 SMNVEV (reference sequence). The CDR3 is 16 amino acids. This CDR3 is CASSLLIQGTKNIQYF.

The rearrangement uses TRBV28 and TRBJ2-1. The CDR3 runs to 14 residues. CDR1 is MDHEN, CDR2 SYDVKM, per germline. CDR3: CASSRDSPYNEQFF.

The chain links TRBV4-1 to TRBJ2-7; TCRdb indicates TRBD2, and absent DNA this call remains unverified. Germline V gene data show CDR1 as MGHRA and CDR2 as YSYEKL. This CDR3 spans 14 amino acids. The CDR3 sequence is CASSQGNSRHEQYF.

The genes are TRBV20-1 and TRBJ1-6; no DNA is available, so the TRBD1 call from TCRdb remains unchecked. Germline lookup yields CDR1 DFQATT and CDR2 SNEGSKA (reference sequence). This CDR3 spans 15 amino acids. The CDR3 sequence: CSAGAFSGTASPLHF.

The V and J genes are TRBV7-2 and TRBJ2-5; checking the TCRdb D call of TRBD2 is not possible without DNA. Germline-derived CDR1 and CDR2 are SGHTA and FQGNSA. This CDR3 region has 13 residues. CDR3 residues: CASRPSGVETQYF.

CDR3 region: CSASVPGVKEDTQYF. The chain uses TRBV20-1 and TRBJ2-3; TCRdb names TRBD1, which stays unverified in the absence of DNA. CDR3 length: 15 residues. Per germline, CDR1 DFQATT and CDR2 SNEGSKA (reference sequence).

This chain joins TRBV15 and TRBJ2-1; the TCRdb D gene call, TRBD2, has no DNA to confirm it. CDR1 is LNHNV and CDR2 is YYDKDF in the germline V gene (reference sequence). This CDR3 is 15 amino acids long. CDR3 region: CATSRVREGPYEQFF.

The rearrangement uses TRBV12-3 or TRBV12-4 and TRBJ1-6; TCRdb picks TRBD1, but there is no DNA to check that call. The CDR3 totals 15 residues. The chain's CDR3 is CASSLRDSWGSPLHF.

Here the CDR3 reads CASSLLGGATGELFF. The chain is built from TRBV12-3 or TRBV12-4 and TRBJ2-2; the TCRdb call, TRBD1, lacks DNA for checking. The CDR3 runs 15 residues.

The rearrangement uses TRBV19 and TRBJ1-4. Per germline, CDR1 LNHDA and CDR2 SQIVND (reference sequence). The CDR3 is made up of 14 amino acids. The CDR3 loop is CASSISGGEEKLFF.

CDR3 amino acids: CASSKTGGLTDTQYF. This chain uses TRBV5-1 with TRBJ2-3; without DNA, the TCRdb call of TRBD1 cannot be checked. There are 15 residues in the CDR3. Germline assignment: CDR1 SGHRS and CDR2 YFSETQ.

This chain connects TRBV7-2 to TRBJ1-5. This CDR3 spans 15 amino acids. In germline, CDR1 is SGHTA, CDR2 FQGNSA. The CDR3: CASSPNSGSNQPQHF.

The rearrangement links TRBV27 to TRBJ1-1; the TCRdb call, TRBD1, lacks DNA for checking. The CDR3 is made up of 17 amino acids. Germline V gene data show CDR1 as MNHEY and CDR2 as SMNVEV (reference sequence). The CDR3 loop reads CASSFIAGSISGAEAFF.

The chain couples TRBV5-4 to TRBJ2-2; TCRdb picks TRBD2, but there is no DNA to check that call. The CDR3 is made up of 16 amino acids. Germline V gives CDR1 SGHNT, CDR2 YYREEE (reference sequence). The CDR3 sequence: CASRRTSGEWTGELFF.

The V and J genes are TRBV20-1 and TRBJ2-3; TCRdb returns TRBD1, unconfirmable since there is no DNA. The germline gives CDR1 DFQATT, CDR2 SNEGSKA (reference sequence). The CDR3 consists of 18 residues. CDR3 amino acids: CSARVPGQGIFYTDTQYF.

V usage is TRBV29-1 and J usage is TRBJ2-5. CDR3 length: 14 residues. CDR1 is SQVTM and CDR2 is ANQGSEA in the germline V gene. This chain's CDR3 is CSVGRSHSGETQYF.

V gene TRBV5-1 combines with J gene TRBJ2-1. Germline-derived CDR1 and CDR2 are SGHRS and YFSETQ. The CDR3 loop spans 17 amino acids. The CDR3 loop reads CASSSDDGGGSYNEQFF.

J is TRBJ1-3 and V is TRBV5-1; TCRdb's D call of TRBD1 is untestable without DNA. This CDR3 comprises 15 residues. Germline lookup yields CDR1 SGHRS and CDR2 YFSETQ. CDR3: CASSRTGQGGNTIYF.

The rearrangement joins TRBV19 to TRBJ1-1; there is no DNA to check the TCRdb D call of TRBD1. This CDR3 is 14 amino acids long. Germline V lookup: CDR1 LNHDA, CDR2 SQIVND (reference sequence). The chain's CDR3 is CASSRGARGTEAFF.

This chain connects TRBV4-1 to TRBJ2-3; the D call of TRBD1 rests on TCRdb alone, since no DNA is present to check it. The CDR3 loop spans 17 amino acids. CDR1 is MGHRA and CDR2 is YSYEKL in the germline V gene. The CDR3 sequence is CASSQDRRQDDTDTQYF.

V usage is TRBV6-2 or TRBV6-3 and J usage is TRBJ2-7; TCRdb picks TRBD2, but there is no DNA to check that call. This CDR3 is built from 16 residues. Germline CDR1 and CDR2: MNHEY and SVGEGT. CDR3 sequence: CASSPRPGLAIREQYF.

This rearrangement joins TRBV5-1 to TRBJ1-4; TCRdb calls TRBD1, which cannot be checked without DNA. The CDR3 length is 17 residues. Germline CDR1 SGHRS, CDR2 YFSETQ. CDR3: CASTSKVPGQENEKLFF.

The chain employs TRBV12-3 or TRBV12-4 and TRBJ1-4; absent DNA, TCRdb's TRBD1 call cannot be checked. The CDR3 sequence is 15 residues long. CDR3 in amino acids: CASSSTGRGNVELFF.